This T cell receptor (beta chain) was retrieved from a study of regulatory T cells in long-lasting Graves disease. In the study overall: By definition, persistent Graves' disease involved antithyroid drugs for over 5 years alongside positive TSH receptor antibodies.

A few counts support this clonotype. The target antigen is unknown. A much larger clone is a single base away; this may be a read error. Time point reported: persistent/refractory GD, antithyroid drugs over 5 years with positive TRAb. Isolated PBMC RNA provided the starting material for the TCR library. The TCR beta library used iRepertoire HTBI primers with Arm-PCR amplification of CDR3. TCRdb re-derived calls from the multiplex PCR reads in MiXCR, one entry per CDR3 protein. Of a few hundred thousand distinct CDR3 sequences detected, around 24% appear once; the ten largest clones hold roughly 28%. Points from the study as a whole: A reduction in accuracy may have resulted from the small sample size. New patients shared fewer public clonotypes (roughly 910) than persistent patients did (approximately 3,000).

This CDR3 comprises 16 residues. The germline V gene has CDR1 MDHEN and CDR2 SYDVKM. V is TRBV28 and J is TRBJ1-5; 8 bases align to TRBD1. This sequence originates from a female donor with Graves disease. This specimen was peripheral blood mononuclear cells (PBMCs), taken when the disease was refractory, from a patient treated with antithyroid drugs. In nucleotides, the CDR3 is TGTGCCAGCAGTCCCCCAGGACAGGGTAGCAGTCAGCCCCAGCATTTT. It specifies CASSPPGQGSSQPQHF. Full variable domain (missing parts from reference TRBV28 and TRBJ1-5): DVKVTQSSRYLVKRTGEKVFLECVQDMDHENMFWYRQDPGLGLRLIYFSYDVKMKEKGDIPEGYSVSREKKERFSLILESASTNQTSMYLCASSPPGQGSSQPQHFGDGTRLSIL.